Below are 15 T cell receptor beta chains sequenced from a single sample in a study of cytomegalovirus exposure and HLA in healthy donors. Amplification used 60 Vbeta primers and 13 Jbeta primers. Generated by immunoSEQ multiplex PCR, the TCRdb table keeps only in-frame clones and is missing some. The sample yields 30,000 to 40,000 clones, about 70% seen once. Material: PBMCs. The origin of the receptors is a man in his forties or fifties in good health and CMV-seropositive.

The V call is TRBV19, the J call TRBJ2-3; a weak D match, TRBD2 (5 bases). V shed 11 bases and J shed 1 base, with 16 bases lying between them. The CDR3 runs to 14 residues. Germline-derived CDR1 and CDR2 are LNHDA and SQIVND (reference sequence). In DNA, the CDR3 is TGTGCCTCTAGGCTGGAGGTAGGCACAGATACGCAGTATTTT. Translating gives CASRLEVGTDTQYF. The entire variable domain, with the rest obtained from reference TRBV19 and TRBJ2-3, is as follows: DGGITQSPKYLFRKEGQNVTLSCEQNLNHDAMYWYRQDPGQGLRLIYYSQIVNDFQKGDIAEGYSVSREKKESFPLTVTSAQKNPTAFYLCASRLEVGTDTQYFGPGTRLTVL.

The rearrangement uses TRBV11-3 and TRBJ2-7; a possible D gene is TRBD2 (6 bases). Deletions cut 1 base from V and 1 base from J, with 8 bases between. The germline gives CDR1 SGHNT, CDR2 YENEEA. The CDR3 spans 14 residues. The CDR3 sequence: CASSLVAGSYEQYF. Here the CDR3 DNA reads TGTGCCAGCAGCTTAGTGGCGGGATCCTACGAGCAGTACTTC.

The chain joins TRBV5-6 to TRBJ1-1; D ambiguous. The CDR3 covers 14 residues. Germline assignment: CDR1 SGHDT and CDR2 YYEEEE. Trimming cost V 0 bases and J 4 bases, with 10 bases left between them. The CDR3 loop is CASSLVHAGTEAFF. The CDR3 DNA sequence: TGTGCCAGCAGCTTGGTCCATGCGGGCACTGAAGCTTTCTTT. The whole variable domain, remainder taken from reference TRBV5-6 and TRBJ1-1, is DAGVTQSPTHLIKTRGQQVTLRCSPKSGHDTVSWYQQALGQGPQFIFQYYEEEERQRGNFPDRFSGHQFPNYSSELNVNALLLGDSALYLCASSLVHAGTEAFFGQGTRLTVV.

V gene TRBV7-2 combines with J gene TRBJ1-5, with D tentatively TRBD1 (5 bases). This CDR3 is built from 14 residues. Trimming removed 4 bases at V and 3 bases at J, with 10 bases between. Germline V CDR1 and CDR2: SGHTA, FQGNSA. CDR3 sequence: CASSSTVDNQPQHF. The DNA for the CDR3 is TGTGCCAGCAGCTCGACAGTAGACAATCAGCCCCAGCATTTT. Full variable domain (missing parts from reference TRBV7-2 and TRBJ1-5): GAGVSQSPSNKVTEKGKDVELRCDPISGHTALYWYRQSLGQGLEFLIYFQGNSAPDKSGLPSDRFSAERTGGSVSTLTIQRTQQEDSAVYLCASSSTVDNQPQHFGDGTRLSIL.

The chain uses TRBV19 and TRBJ2-7; maybe TRBD2 (5 bases). V was clipped by 6 bases and J by 0 bases, with 12 bases between them. Germline lookup yields CDR1 LNHDA and CDR2 SQIVND (reference sequence). The CDR3 extends over 14 amino acids. In nucleotides, the CDR3 is TGTGCCAGTAGCTCCTTCGGGATCTCCTACGAGCAGTACTTC. Translation: CASSSFGISYEQYF.

This chain joins TRBV25-1 and TRBJ2-3; 10 nucleotides align to TRBD1. Germline lookup yields CDR1 MGHDK and CDR2 SYGVNS. J lost 1 base, V lost 4 bases, and 8 bases had no gene match. The CDR3 extends over 17 amino acids. The CDR3 DNA reads TGTGCCAGCAGTGTTATTGGGGGGACAGGGGGCACAGATACGCAGTATTTT. This sequence encodes CASSVIGGTGGTDTQYF.

The V gene is TRBV18, the J gene TRBJ2-7; 9 nucleotides align to TRBD1. From germline, CDR1 is KGHSH and CDR2 LQKENI. The CDR3 sequence is 15 residues long. The J segment lost 1 base and the V segment lost 1 base, leaving 2 bases of the junction unmatched. The CDR3 spells CASSPLTGGSYEQYF. DNA for the CDR3: TGTGCCAGCTCACCACTGACAGGGGGTTCCTACGAGCAGTACTTC.

The chain carries TRBV4-1 and TRBJ2-5, with 7 nucleotides matching TRBD1. The J call may be incorrect, as the DNA end agrees better with TRBJ2-7. CDR3 length: 14 residues. Germline assignment: CDR1 MGHRA and CDR2 YSYEKL. In DNA form, the CDR3 reads TGCGCCAGCAGCTCCCGACAGGGTACCCACGAGCAGTACTTC. It yields the protein CASSSRQGTHEQYF.

This clone was seen a few times. The V gene is TRBV11-1, the J gene TRBJ2-7; weak D call: TRBD1 (6 bases). Trimming pared 8 bases from V and 3 bases from J, leaving 14 bases between. Germline CDR1 SGHAT, CDR2 FQDESV (reference sequence). CDR3 length: 13 residues. DNA for the CDR3: TGTGCCAGCCGTGAAGGACAGTTCTACGAGCAGTACTTC. Residues: CASREGQFYEQYF.

V and J are TRBV19 and TRBJ2-3; 15 bases match TRBD2. Trimming at V came to 0 bases and at J to 5 bases, leaving 6 bases not matched to a gene. The V gene's germline CDR1 is LNHDA and CDR2 SQIVND (reference sequence). CDR3 length: 18 residues. The CDR3 DNA sequence: TGTGCCAGTAGTATAGATAGGACTAGCGGGGGGGCCATAGATACGCAGTATTTT. Amino acids: CASSIDRTSGGAIDTQYF.

This clone was counted a few times. The V call is TRBV19, the J call TRBJ1-1; 8 bases agree with TRBD1. In germline, CDR1 is LNHDA, CDR2 SQIVND (reference sequence). There are 14 residues in the CDR3. The trim removed 3 bases at V and 6 bases at J, leaving 6 bases unmatched. The CDR3 bases are TGTGCCAGTAGTATTGGAGGACAGGGCTCTGAAGCTTTCTTT. Amino acid sequence: CASSIGGQGSEAFF. Full variable domain (outside the CDR3, taken from reference TRBV19 and TRBJ1-1): DGGITQSPKYLFRKEGQNVTLSCEQNLNHDAMYWYRQDPGQGLRLIYYSQIVNDFQKGDIAEGYSVSREKKESFPLTVTSAQKNPTAFYLCASSIGGQGSEAFFGQGTRLTVV.

The chain couples TRBV10-3 to TRBJ2-7; 10 bases are a match to TRBD1. CDR3 length: 15 amino acids. Losses at the gene ends were 5 bases for V and 2 bases for J; bases not matched to a gene: 6. Germline lookup yields CDR1 ENHRY and CDR2 SYGVKD. The CDR3 is CAISPGTGEPYEQYF. Here the CDR3 DNA reads TGTGCCATCAGTCCCGGGACAGGGGAGCCCTACGAGCAGTACTTC.

This clone was detected only a few times. V gene TRBV9 combines with J gene TRBJ1-6; D gene uncertain. Germline CDR1 and CDR2: SGDLS and YYNGEE. CDR3 length: 13 amino acids. V gave up 0 bases and J gave up 10 bases, with 8 bases separating them. The CDR3 region is CASSVATVSPLHF. CDR3 nucleotide sequence: TGTGCCAGCAGCGTAGCAACAGTCTCACCCCTCCACTTT.

The CDR3 coding sequence is TGTGCCAGCAGCTCTAATAACGGGACAGCTAACTATGGCTACACCTTC. This translates into CASSSNNGTANYGYTF. The V gene is TRBV7-9, the J gene TRBJ1-2, with TRBD1 matching over 7 bases. V lost 4 bases and J lost 0; bases outside the gene matches: 8. The CDR3 has 16 amino acids. Germline CDR1 SEHNR, CDR2 FQNEAQ (reference sequence).

The rearrangement joins TRBV28 to TRBJ1-6; 9 bases line up with TRBD1. Losses at the gene ends were 6 bases for V and 7 bases for J; bases not matched to a gene: 7. CDR1 is MDHEN and CDR2 is SYDVKM in the germline V gene. The CDR3 length is 15 residues. The CDR3 DNA follows: TGTGCCAGCAGCTCCCCCGGGACAGGGAATTCACCCCTCCACTTT. Its translation: CASSSPGTGNSPLHF.